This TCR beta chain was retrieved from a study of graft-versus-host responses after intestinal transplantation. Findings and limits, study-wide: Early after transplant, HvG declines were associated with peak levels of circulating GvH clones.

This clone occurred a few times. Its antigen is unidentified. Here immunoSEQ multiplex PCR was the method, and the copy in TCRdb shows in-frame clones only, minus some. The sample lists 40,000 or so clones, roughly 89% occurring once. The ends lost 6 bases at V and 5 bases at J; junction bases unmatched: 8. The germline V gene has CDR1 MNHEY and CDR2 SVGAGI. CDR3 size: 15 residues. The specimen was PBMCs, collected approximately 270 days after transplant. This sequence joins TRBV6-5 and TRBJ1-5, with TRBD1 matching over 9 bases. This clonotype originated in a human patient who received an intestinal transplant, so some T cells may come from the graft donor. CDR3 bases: TGTGCCAGCAGCCCCGGGACAGGGATCGATCAGCCCCAGCATTTT. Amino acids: CASSPGTGIDQPQHF.